This passage covers 10 T cell receptor beta chains from one sample sequenced in a study of blood T cell repertoires in COVID-19. Clones were read by immunoSEQ multiplex PCR, and TCRdb kept only the in-frame ones, dropping some. The sample has around 50,000 clones; around 86% are singletons. The sequencing sample was made of peripheral blood. These TCRs come from a woman of 80 years or more with acute or convalescent COVID-19.

CDR3 sequence: CASSLRPTSGRTDTQYF. CDR3 nucleotides: TGTGCCAGCAGCTTAAGGCCGACTAGCGGCCGCACAGATACGCAGTATTTT. This sequence joins TRBV7-9 and TRBJ2-3; TRBD2 matches 9 bases. Germline CDR1 and CDR2: SEHNR and FQNEAQ (reference sequence). CDR3 length: 17 residues. J was trimmed by 1 base and V by 2 bases; bases with no gene match: 7.

The chain combines TRBV6-5 with TRBJ2-7; 9 nucleotides line up with TRBD1. CDR1 is MNHEY and CDR2 is SVGAGI in the germline V gene. The CDR3 runs 12 residues. V lost 4 bases to trimming and J lost 7 bases; unmatched junction nucleotides: 2. In DNA, the CDR3 is TGTGCCAGCAGTTCCGGACAGGGGGAGCAGTACTTC. This translates into CASSSGQGEQYF.

J is TRBJ1-4 and V is TRBV5-4, with 7 bases fitting TRBD1. CDR1 and CDR2 (germline): SGHNT, YYREEE (reference sequence). Trimming at V came to 4 bases and at J to 7 bases, leaving 7 bases not matched to a gene. This CDR3 has 14 amino acids. CDR3 sequence: CASSGGGAGEKLFF. The DNA for the CDR3 is TGTGCCAGCAGCGGAGGGGGCGCGGGTGAAAAACTGTTTTTT.

The gene calls are TRBV6-1 and TRBJ1-2; 9 bases agree with TRBD1. The J segment lost 5 bases and the V segment lost 3 bases, leaving 10 bases of the junction unmatched. There are 16 residues in the CDR3. Looked up from germline, CDR1 is MNHNS and CDR2 is SASEGT. This CDR3 is CASSEGGQGGLYGYTF. The CDR3 bases are TGTGCCAGCAGTGAGGGGGGACAGGGAGGTCTGTATGGCTACACCTTC.

The chain employs TRBV7-6 and TRBJ1-5; the match to TRBD1 covers 9 bases. The CDR3 runs 15 residues. V lost 6 bases to trimming and J lost 5 bases; unmatched junction nucleotides: 8. Germline loops: CDR1 SGHVS, CDR2 FNYEAQ. Here the CDR3 reads CASSRDRVLYQPQHF. The CDR3, as DNA: TGTGCCAGCAGTAGGGACAGGGTATTATATCAGCCCCAGCATTTT. Full variable domain (rest looked up from reference TRBV7-6 and TRBJ1-5): GAGVSQSPRYKVTKRGQDVALRCDPISGHVSLYWYRQALGQGPEFLTYFNYEAQQDKSGLPNDRFSAERPEGSISTLTIQRTEQRDSAMYRCASSRDRVLYQPQHFGDGTRLSIL.

The CDR3 loop reads CASSSGKREGTEAFF. CDR3 nucleotides: TGTGCCAGCAGCTCAGGGAAGAGGGAGGGCACTGAAGCTTTCTTT. The V gene is TRBV7-9, the J gene TRBJ1-1, with a possible D match to TRBD1 (5 bases). CDR3 length equals 15 residues. V was trimmed by 4 bases and J by 4 bases, leaving 16 bases between them. Germline V gene data show CDR1 as SEHNR and CDR2 as FQNEAQ (reference sequence).

The chain recombines TRBV7-2 with TRBJ1-2; D not resolved. V shed 5 bases and J shed 7 bases, with 11 bases lying between them. Germline CDR1 and CDR2: SGHTA and FQGNSA. This CDR3 contains 12 residues. This CDR3 reads CASSDRSGGYTF. The DNA of the CDR3 is TGTGCCAGCAGCGACCGGTCGGGTGGCTACACCTTC.

The CDR3 region is CASSLGTGYGYTF. CDR3 in DNA: TGTGCCAGCAGCTTAGGGACAGGCTATGGCTACACCTTC. The V gene is TRBV7-9, the J gene TRBJ1-2, with 7 bases fitting TRBD1. J was trimmed by 4 bases and V by 1 base; bases with no gene match: 0. The CDR3 extends over 13 amino acids. Germline V lookup: CDR1 SEHNR, CDR2 FQNEAQ (reference sequence).

This clone has more than one count but fewer than ten. The chain joins TRBV11-3 to TRBJ1-3, with D perhaps TRBD1 (6 bases). This CDR3 spans 14 amino acids. V lost 5 bases and J 3 bases, leaving 11 bases between the germline ends. The V gene's germline CDR1 is SGHNT and CDR2 YENEEA. The CDR3 spells CASSPTGNGNTIYF. DNA for the CDR3: TGTGCCAGCAGCCCTACAGGGAATGGAAACACCATATATTTT.

V is TRBV3-1 (or the pseudogene TRBV3-2) and J is TRBJ2-7; 10 bases align to TRBD2. With V trimmed by 1 base and J by 4 bases, 7 bases remained unmatched. The CDR3 is 16 amino acids. CDR1 and CDR2 (germline): LGHDT, YNNKEL (reference sequence). CDR3 protein: CASSQGLASGGYEQYF. CDR3 sequence (DNA): TGTGCCAGCAGCCAAGGTCTGGCTAGCGGGGGTTACGAGCAGTACTTC.